The 16 T cell receptor beta chains reported below all come from one sample, sequenced in a study of blood T cell repertoires in COVID-19. Assay used: immunoSEQ multiplex PCR; TCRdb lists only in-frame clones, some missing. The repertoire holds 130,000 or so clones, with about four fifths as singletons. The sample comprised PBMCs or T cells enriched from blood (not recorded which). The receptors derive from a man aged 25 to 40 who had recovered from COVID-19.

In its sample, this clone was seen a few times. This chain joins TRBV18 and TRBJ2-7; possible D gene TRBD1, 6 bases. The CDR3 extends over 13 amino acids. The germline gives CDR1 KGHSH, CDR2 LQKENI. Trimming removed 5 bases at V and 2 bases at J, with 10 bases between. Written as DNA, the CDR3 is TGTGCCAGCTCAGTCGGGACAACCTACGAGCAGTACGTC. The encoded protein is CASSVGTTYEQYV.

The rearrangement uses TRBV9 and TRBJ1-1; the match to TRBD1 covers 9 bases. The CDR3 spans 15 residues. Germline loops: CDR1 SGDLS, CDR2 YYNGEE. The V gene end was trimmed by 4 bases and the J gene end by 6 bases; junction bases not matched to a gene: 10. The CDR3 DNA sequence: TGTGCCAGCAGCCCCCCGGGACAGGGTCTCGCTGAAGCTTTCTTT. Translation gives CASSPPGQGLAEAFF.

This clone was recorded once. For the CDR3, the DNA is TGCGCCAGCAGCTTATGGCGGGATCCCCCCTACAATGAGCAGTTCTTC. This encodes CASSLWRDPPYNEQFF. The V and J genes are TRBV5-1 and TRBJ2-1; maybe TRBD2 (6 bases). This CDR3 comprises 16 residues. The V gene's germline CDR1 is SGHRS and CDR2 YFSETQ. Trimming cost V 2 bases and J 2 bases, with 14 bases left between them.

CDR3 residues: CASSLVPQGPGSYNEQFF. The CDR3 coding sequence is TGCGCCAGCAGCTTGGTCCCCCAGGGGCCGGGCTCCTACAATGAGCAGTTCTTC. The V gene is TRBV5-1, the J gene TRBJ2-1; TRBD1 is a possible D gene (6 bases). This CDR3 has 18 residues. Trimming took off 0 bases at V and 0 bases at J, with 16 bases between the two ends. In germline, CDR1 is SGHRS, CDR2 YFSETQ.

The chain is built from TRBV3-1 (or the pseudogene TRBV3-2) and TRBJ1-6; D not certain. Germline values: CDR1 LGHDT, CDR2 YNNKEL (reference sequence). CDR3 length: 17 amino acids. Trimming took off 0 bases at V and 7 bases at J, with 16 bases between the two ends. This CDR3 reads CASSQEVVRNRNSPLHF. In DNA, the CDR3 is TGTGCCAGCAGCCAAGAGGTGGTGCGGAATCGAAATTCACCCCTCCACTTT.

V is TRBV5-1 and J is TRBJ1-1; TRBD1 matches at 7 bases. The CDR3 covers 15 residues. The germline V gene encodes CDR1 SGHRS and CDR2 YFSETQ. V lost 0 bases and J lost 4; bases outside the gene matches: 6. The DNA of the CDR3 is TGCGCCAGCAGCTTGGAAGACAGGGTAGGCACTGAAGCTTTCTTT. Protein: CASSLEDRVGTEAFF.

The chain combines TRBV2 with TRBJ1-1; 7 bases agree with TRBD1. From germline, CDR1 is SNHLY and CDR2 FYNNEI. The junction had 6 bases not matched to a gene; V was cut back by 7 bases and J by 7 bases. The CDR3 extends over 12 amino acids. CDR3 sequence (DNA): TGTGCCAGCACCCGGGACAGTAATGAAGCTTTCTTT. Translating it yields CASTRDSNEAFF.

Only one count was recorded for this clone. This sequence joins TRBV28 and TRBJ2-7, with D maybe TRBD2 (6 bases). CDR3 size: 15 residues. Germline CDR1 reads MDHEN; CDR2 reads SYDVKM. The V and J ends lost 7 bases and 1 base respectively, with 17 bases between them. The chain's CDR3 is CASIDRGTLSYEQYF. The DNA for the CDR3 is TGTGCCAGCATAGATCGCGGGACGCTATCCTACGAGCAGTACTTC.

J is TRBJ2-7 and V is TRBV5-5; a weak D match, TRBD2 (5 bases). The CDR3 runs 17 residues. Germline values: CDR1 SGHKS, CDR2 YYEKEE (reference sequence). Trimming removed 0 bases at V and 0 bases at J, with 16 bases between. The CDR3 nucleotides read TGTGCCAGCAGCTTGGTTAGTGAGAGGGTTCCCTCCTACGAGCAGTACGTC. Its protein product is CASSLVSERVPSYEQYV.

The chain has TRBV25-1 and TRBJ1-1; TRBD1 aligns across 8 bases. Germline V gene data show CDR1 as MGHDK and CDR2 as SYGVNS. V shed 8 bases, J shed 5 bases, and the junction held 4 bases outside the gene matches. CDR3 length equals 12 residues. DNA for the CDR3: TGTGCCAGCGGGACAGGTTGGACTGAAGCTTTCTTT. Amino acids: CASGTGWTEAFF.

The V call is TRBV5-5, the J call TRBJ2-1; D unclear. Looked up from germline, CDR1 is SGHKS and CDR2 is YYEKEE (reference sequence). The CDR3 runs 11 residues. The V end was cut by 4 bases, the J end by 4 bases, with 3 bases between. CDR3 amino acids: CASSAYNEQFF. The DNA for the CDR3 is TGTGCCAGCAGCGCGTACAATGAGCAGTTCTTC.

This chain uses TRBV20-1 with TRBJ1-1; no clear D. V shed 4 bases and J shed 2 bases, with 5 bases lying between them. This CDR3 region has 11 residues. Germline CDR1 is DFQATT and CDR2 is SNEGSKA (reference sequence). The CDR3 region has the DNA TGCAGTGCTATTGGCAACACTGAAGCTTTCTTT. It translates to CSAIGNTEAFF.

Written as DNA, the CDR3 is TGTGCCAGCAGCTTGTACAGGGGATTTAATGAAAAACTGTTTTTT. Translating it yields CASSLYRGFNEKLFF. The rearrangement uses TRBV11-2 and TRBJ1-4; 7 bases agree with TRBD1. The ends lost 3 bases at V and 4 bases at J; junction bases unmatched: 5. Germline CDR1 and CDR2: SGHAT and FQNNGV. The CDR3 runs to 15 residues.

V and J are TRBV2 and TRBJ1-1; 7 bases are shared with TRBD1. CDR1 is SNHLY, CDR2 FYNNEI, per germline. Unmatched junction bases numbered 12, after V lost 7 bases and J lost 4 bases. The CDR3 covers 15 residues. In DNA form, the CDR3 reads TGTGCCAGCATTCCCGACGAGGGGGCAAGCACTGAAGCTTTCTTT. It codes for CASIPDEGASTEAFF.

This chain uses TRBV7-2 with TRBJ1-5; 8 bases agree with TRBD1. The CDR3 has 13 amino acids. Germline CDR1 and CDR2: SGHTA and FQGNSA. The V and J ends lost 5 bases and 11 bases, in that order; junction bases with no gene match: 8. CDR3 protein: CASSMGQEVTQHF. DNA for the CDR3: TGTGCCAGCAGCATGGGACAGGAGGTGACCCAGCATTTT.

V is TRBV5-6 and J is TRBJ2-3; D call uncertain. The CDR3 totals 13 residues. Germline V gene data show CDR1 as SGHDT and CDR2 as YYEEEE. Trimming took 6 bases from V and 5 from J, leaving 13 bases between them. Here the CDR3 reads CASINLLQDTQYF. In DNA form, the CDR3 reads TGTGCCAGCATCAATCTACTGCAAGATACGCAGTATTTT.